A selection of T cell receptor beta chains follows, all from one sample in a study of shared clonotypes between healthy human individuals. Produced via immunoSEQ multiplex PCR; TCRdb's table is partial and in-frame only. The sample yields a few hundred thousand clones, under 80% seen once. The specimen sequenced was memory CD4+ T cells sorted from blood. These receptors were taken from a man aged 25-45 years in good health. The CDR3 runs from the conserved cysteine through the conserved F or W. A D gene is named only where the DNA matches it firmly. Rows may omit the clone size; those that give it use once, few, many or a size class.

v_gene,j_gene,d_gene,abundance,CDR3aa,CDR3nt
TRBV2,TRBJ1-5,NA,NA,CASSTSPGSNQPQHF,TGTGCCAGCAGCACCAGCCCGGGTAGCAATCAGCCCCAGCATTTT
TRBV5-1,TRBJ2-5,TRBD1,NA,CASSDTRTGGETQYF,TGCGCCAGCAGCGACACCAGGACAGGGGGAGAGACCCAGTACTTC
TRBV7-9,TRBJ1-5,NA,many,CASSPRRNQPQHF,TGTGCCAGCAGCCCCCGCCGTAATCAGCCCCAGCATTTT
TRBV5-5,TRBJ2-3,NA,NA,CASSLYWVEVGTDTQYF,TGTGCCAGCAGCTTGTACTGGGTGGAGGTGGGGACAGATACGCAGTATTTT
TRBV7-2,TRBJ1-2,NA,NA,CASSLDLVSYGYTF,TGTGCCAGCAGCTTAGACCTCGTTTCCTATGGCTACACCTTC
TRBV5-4,TRBJ2-5,NA,few,CASSNFPETQYF,TGTGCCAGCAGCAACTTCCCGGAGACCCAGTACTTC
TRBV5-1,TRBJ2-1,NA,NA,CASSLYSSASSYNEQFF,TGCGCCAGCAGCTTGTATTCTAGCGCCAGCTCCTACAATGAGCAGTTCTTC
TRBV18,TRBJ1-3,NA,NA,CASSYTQGAGNTIYF,TGTGCCAGCTCATACACTCAGGGAGCCGGAAACACCATATATTTT
TRBV29-1,TRBJ2-1,NA,NA,CSVVSVEQFF,TGCAGCGTTGTTAGCGTCGAGCAGTTCTTC
TRBV5-1,TRBJ2-5,NA,few,CASSFQETQYF,TGCGCCAGCAGCTTCCAAGAGACCCAGTACTTC
TRBV5-1,TRBJ2-5,NA,NA,CASSLLGRSQETQYF,TGCGCCAGCAGCTTGCTAGGCAGGTCACAAGAGACCCAGTACTTC
TRBV7-3,TRBJ2-3,NA,few,CASSLGGSSDTQYF,TGTGCCAGCAGCTTAGGGGGGAGCTCAGATACGCAGTATTTT
TRBV2,TRBJ2-3,TRBD1,NA,CASSPRQGGTDTQYF,TGTGCCAGCAGTCCAAGACAGGGTGGCACAGATACGCAGTATTTT
TRBV5-4,TRBJ1-1,NA,once,CASSPGGTYTEAFF,TGTGCCAGCAGCCCGGGGGGCACATACACTGAAGCTTTCTTT